The present entry profiles one TCR beta chain with its context. CDR1 and CDR2 (germline): MNHEY, SVGEGT. Losses at the gene ends were 5 bases for V and 4 bases for J; bases not matched to a gene: 5. The CDR3 is 13 residues long. As handled by the study authors: The authors estimated nucleated cell counts from reference gene primer amplification. The assay was immunoSEQ multiplex PCR, and TCRdb's table has in-frame clones only and misses some. V, J and clone size were drawn from that table, and D and trimming were deduced from the DNA. The table lists about 15,000 clones, 80% to 90% of them singletons. This entry comes from a study of blood T cell repertoires in COVID-19. Study at large: Italy, Spain and the United States were the sources of the convalescent and acute COVID-19 samples. PBMCs, B-cell-depleted T cells, or T cells provided the cDNA or gDNA that made up the material.

The TCR originated in a human donor in a cohort sampled during active COVID-19. Sequencing was carried out using peripheral blood. The chain combines TRBV6-2 or TRBV6-3 with TRBJ2-7, with 7 bases identical to TRBD1. The CDR3 reads CASSLGQQYEQYF. In nucleotides, the CDR3 is TGTGCCAGCAGTCTGGGACAGCAATACGAGCAGTACTTC.